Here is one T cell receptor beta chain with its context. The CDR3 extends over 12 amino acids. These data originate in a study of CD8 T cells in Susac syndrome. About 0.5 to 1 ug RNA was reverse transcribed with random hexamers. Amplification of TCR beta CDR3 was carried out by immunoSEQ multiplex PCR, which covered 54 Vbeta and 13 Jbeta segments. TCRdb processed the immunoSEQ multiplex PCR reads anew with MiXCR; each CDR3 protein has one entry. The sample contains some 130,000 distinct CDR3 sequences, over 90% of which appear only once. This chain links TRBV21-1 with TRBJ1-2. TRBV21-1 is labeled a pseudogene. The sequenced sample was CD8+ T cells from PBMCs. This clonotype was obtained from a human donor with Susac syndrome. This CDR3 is CASSKVPRGYTF. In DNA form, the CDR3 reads TGTGCCAGCAGCAAAGTCCCGCGCGGCTACACCTTC.